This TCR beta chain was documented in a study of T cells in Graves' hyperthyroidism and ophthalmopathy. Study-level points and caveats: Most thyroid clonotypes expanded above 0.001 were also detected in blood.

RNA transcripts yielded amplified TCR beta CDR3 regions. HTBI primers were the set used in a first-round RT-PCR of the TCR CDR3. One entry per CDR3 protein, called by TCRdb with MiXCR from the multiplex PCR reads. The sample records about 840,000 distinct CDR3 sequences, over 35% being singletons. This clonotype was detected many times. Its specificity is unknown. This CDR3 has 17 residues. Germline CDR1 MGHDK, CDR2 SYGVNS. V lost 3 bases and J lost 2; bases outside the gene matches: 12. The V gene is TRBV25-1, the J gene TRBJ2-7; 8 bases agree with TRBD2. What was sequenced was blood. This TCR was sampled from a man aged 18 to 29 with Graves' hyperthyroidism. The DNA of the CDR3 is TGTGCCAGCAGTGAGGGAAGCGGGAGCTGGTCAACCTACGAGCAGTACTTC. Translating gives CASSEGSGSWSTYEQYF.